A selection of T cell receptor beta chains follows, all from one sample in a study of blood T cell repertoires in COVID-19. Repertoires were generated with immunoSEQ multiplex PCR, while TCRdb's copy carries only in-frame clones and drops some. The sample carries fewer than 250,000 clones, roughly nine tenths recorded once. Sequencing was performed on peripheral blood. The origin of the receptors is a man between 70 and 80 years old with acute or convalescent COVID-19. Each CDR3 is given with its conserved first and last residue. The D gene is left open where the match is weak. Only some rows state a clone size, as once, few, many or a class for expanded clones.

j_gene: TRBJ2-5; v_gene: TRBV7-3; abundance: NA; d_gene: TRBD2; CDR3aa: CASSLAGARETQYF; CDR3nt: TGTGCCAGCAGCTTAGCGGGAGCCAGAGAGACCCAGTACTTC
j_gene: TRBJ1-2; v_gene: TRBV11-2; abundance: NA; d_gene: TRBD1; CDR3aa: CASSDRGFSSEGYTF; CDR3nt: TGTGCCAGCAGCGACAGGGGGTTTTCATCGGAGGGCTACACCTTC
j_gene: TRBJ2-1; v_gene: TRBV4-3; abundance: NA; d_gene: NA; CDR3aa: CASSQVIQGETIF; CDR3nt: TGCGCCAGCAGCCAAGTCATCCAGGGCGAAACGATCTTC
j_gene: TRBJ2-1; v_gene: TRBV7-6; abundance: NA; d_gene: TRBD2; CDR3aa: CASSPQLALDNEQFF; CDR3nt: TGTGCCAGCAGCCCCCAACTAGCGCTTGACAATGAGCAGTTCTTC
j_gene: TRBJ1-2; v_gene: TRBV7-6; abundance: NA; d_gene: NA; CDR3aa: CASTQSPTDGNGYTF; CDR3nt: TGTGCCAGCACCCAATCGCCGACAGATGGAAATGGCTACACCTTC
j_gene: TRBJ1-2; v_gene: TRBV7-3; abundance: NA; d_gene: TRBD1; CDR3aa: CASSPNPGQGKGYTF; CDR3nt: TGTGCCAGCAGCCCTAACCCCGGACAGGGTAAGGGCTACACCTTC
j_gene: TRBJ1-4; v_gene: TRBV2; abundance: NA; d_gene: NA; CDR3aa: CASMEAYNEKLFF; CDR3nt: TGTGCCAGCATGGAGGCTTATAATGAAAAACTGTTTTTT
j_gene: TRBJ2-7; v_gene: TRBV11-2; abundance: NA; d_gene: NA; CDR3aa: CASSFGSSYEQYF; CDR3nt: TGTGCCAGCAGCTTCGGGAGCTCCTACGAGCAGTACTTC
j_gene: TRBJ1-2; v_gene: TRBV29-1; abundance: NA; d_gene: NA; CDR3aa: CSVVTDTSYGYTF; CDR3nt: TGCAGCGTTGTTACGGACACCAGCTATGGCTACACCTTC
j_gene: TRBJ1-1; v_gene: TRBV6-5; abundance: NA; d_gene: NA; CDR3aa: CASSYSRTARGTEAFF; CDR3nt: TGTGCCAGCAGTTACTCTCGGACAGCCAGGGGCACTGAAGCTTTCTTT
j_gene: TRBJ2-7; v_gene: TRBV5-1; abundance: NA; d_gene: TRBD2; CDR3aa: CASSSWTTGTRGNEQYF; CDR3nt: TGCGCCAGCAGCTCGTGGACCACCGGGACTAGGGGGAACGAGCAGTACTTC
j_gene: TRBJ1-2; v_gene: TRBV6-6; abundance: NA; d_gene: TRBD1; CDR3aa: CASSYGTANYGYTF; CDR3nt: TGTGCCAGCAGTTACGGGACAGCTAACTATGGCTACACCTTC
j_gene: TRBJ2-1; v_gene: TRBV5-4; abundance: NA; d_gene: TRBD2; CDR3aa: CASSSGGTSANNEQFF; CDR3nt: TGTGCCAGCAGCTCCGGGGGGACTAGCGCCAACAATGAGCAGTTCTTC
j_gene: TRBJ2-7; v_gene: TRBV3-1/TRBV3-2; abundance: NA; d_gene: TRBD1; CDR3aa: CASSQGLDRAVYF; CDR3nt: TGTGCCAGCAGCCAAGGGCTGGACAGGGCAGTCTACTTC
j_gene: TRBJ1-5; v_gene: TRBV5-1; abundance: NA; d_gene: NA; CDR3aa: CASSLGAGGNQPQHF; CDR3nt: TGCGCCAGCAGCTTAGGGGCGGGGGGCAATCAGCCCCAGCATTTT
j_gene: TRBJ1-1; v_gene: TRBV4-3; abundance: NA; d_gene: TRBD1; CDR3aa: CASSQDPGQVGGAFF; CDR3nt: TGCGCCAGCAGCCAAGACCCCGGACAGGTGGGGGGAGCTTTCTTT
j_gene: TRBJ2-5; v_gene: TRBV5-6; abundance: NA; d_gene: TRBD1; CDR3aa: CASTPAGTGDPMEYF; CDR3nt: TGTGCCAGCACCCCGGCCGGGACAGGGGACCCCATGGAGTACTTC
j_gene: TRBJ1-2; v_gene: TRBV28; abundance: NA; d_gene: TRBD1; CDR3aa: CASSLRGQGYGYTF; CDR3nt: TGTGCCAGCAGCCTCCGGGGACAGGGCTATGGCTACACCTTC
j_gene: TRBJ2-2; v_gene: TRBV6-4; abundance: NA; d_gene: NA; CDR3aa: CASGREMNTGELFF; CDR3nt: TGTGCCAGCGGGAGAGAGATGAACACCGGGGAGCTGTTTTTT
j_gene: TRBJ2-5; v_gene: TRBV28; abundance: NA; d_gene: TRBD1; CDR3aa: CASSLPGTGGQETQYF; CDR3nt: TGTGCCAGCAGCCTCCCTGGGACAGGGGGTCAAGAGACCCAGTACTTC
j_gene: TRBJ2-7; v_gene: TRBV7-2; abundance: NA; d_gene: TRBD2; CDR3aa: CASSLVLAGGPTSSNF; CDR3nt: TGTGCCAGCAGCTTAGTACTAGCGGGAGGGCCAACTAGTAGCAACTTC
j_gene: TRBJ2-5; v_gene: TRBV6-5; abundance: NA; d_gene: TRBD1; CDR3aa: CASSTRTGGGETQYF; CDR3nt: TGTGCCAGCAGCACTCGGACAGGGGGAGGAGAGACCCAGTACTTC
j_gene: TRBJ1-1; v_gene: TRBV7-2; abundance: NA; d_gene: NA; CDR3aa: CASSAVSGHEAFF; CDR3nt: TGTGCCAGCAGCGCTGTCTCGGGTCATGAAGCTTTCTTT
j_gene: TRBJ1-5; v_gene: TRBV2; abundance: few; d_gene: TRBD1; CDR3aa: CASRQGASNQPQHF; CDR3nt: TGTGCCAGTAGACAGGGTGCTTCCAATCAGCCCCAGCATTTT
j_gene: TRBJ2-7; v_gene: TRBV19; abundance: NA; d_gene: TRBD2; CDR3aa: CASSVDPYLAGVPEQYF; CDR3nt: TGTGCCAGTAGCGTTGACCCCTACCTAGCGGGAGTTCCCGAGCAGTACTTC
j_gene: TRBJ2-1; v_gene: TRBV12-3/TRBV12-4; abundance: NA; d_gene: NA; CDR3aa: CASSFIYNEQFF; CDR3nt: TGTGCCAGCAGTTTCATCTACAATGAGCAGTTCTTC
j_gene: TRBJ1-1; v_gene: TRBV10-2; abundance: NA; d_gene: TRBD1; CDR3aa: CASTRQGLTEAFF; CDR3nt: TGCGCCAGCACCCGACAGGGATTAACTGAAGCTTTCTTT
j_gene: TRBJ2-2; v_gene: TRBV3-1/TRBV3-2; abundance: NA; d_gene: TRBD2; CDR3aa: CASSKTSGVNTGELFF; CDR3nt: TGTGCCAGCAGCAAGACTAGCGGGGTGAACACCGGGGAGCTGTTTTTT
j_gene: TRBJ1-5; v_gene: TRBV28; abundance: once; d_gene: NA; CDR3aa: CASSQPEGGASQPQHF; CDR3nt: TGTGCCAGCAGCCAACCCGAAGGGGGGGCGAGTCAGCCCCAGCATTTT
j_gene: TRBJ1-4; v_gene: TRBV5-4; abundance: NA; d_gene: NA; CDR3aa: CASSQGGGGANEKLFF; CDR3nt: TGTGCCAGCAGCCAGGGAGGGGGGGGAGCTAATGAAAAACTGTTTTTT
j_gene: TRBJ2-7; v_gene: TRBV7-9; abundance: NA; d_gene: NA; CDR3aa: CASSLDSGDEQYF; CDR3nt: TGTGCCAGCAGCTTAGATTCAGGGGACGAGCAGTACTTC
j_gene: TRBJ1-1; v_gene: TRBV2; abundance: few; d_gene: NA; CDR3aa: CASSERQLNTEAFF; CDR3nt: TGTGCCAGCAGTGAGAGGCAGCTGAACACTGAAGCTTTCTTT
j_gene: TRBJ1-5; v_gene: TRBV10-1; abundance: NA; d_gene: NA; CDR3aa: CAMTTIQHF; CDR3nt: TGCGCCATGACGACTATCCAGCATTTT
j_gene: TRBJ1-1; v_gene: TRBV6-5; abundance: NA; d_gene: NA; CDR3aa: CASRGGLSNTEAFF; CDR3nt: TGTGCCAGCAGGGGGGGTTTGTCGAACACTGAAGCTTTCTTT
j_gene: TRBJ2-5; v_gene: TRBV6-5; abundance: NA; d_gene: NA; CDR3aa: CASSYSLGAGQETQYF; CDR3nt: TGTGCCAGCAGTTACTCGCTGGGGGCCGGCCAAGAGACCCAGTACTTC
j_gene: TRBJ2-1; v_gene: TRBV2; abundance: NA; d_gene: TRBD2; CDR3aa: CASSVEGGDYNEQFF; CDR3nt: TGTGCCAGCAGTGTAGAGGGAGGGGATTACAATGAGCAGTTCTTC
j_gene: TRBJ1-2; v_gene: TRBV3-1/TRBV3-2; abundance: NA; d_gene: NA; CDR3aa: CASSQDSTILYYGYTF; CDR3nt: TGTGCCAGCAGCCAAGATTCGACAATATTATACTATGGCTACACCTTC
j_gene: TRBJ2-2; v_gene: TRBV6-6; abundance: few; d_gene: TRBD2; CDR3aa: CASRGLAGGNTGELFF; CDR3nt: TGTGCCAGCAGAGGACTAGCGGGAGGGAACACCGGGGAGCTGTTTTTT
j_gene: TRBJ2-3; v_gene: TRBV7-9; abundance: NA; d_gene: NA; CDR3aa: CASSFSSADTQYF; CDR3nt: TGTGCCAGCAGCTTCTCCTCGGCAGATACGCAGTATTTT
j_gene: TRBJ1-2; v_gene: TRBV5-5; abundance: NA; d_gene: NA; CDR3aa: CASSFGREGYTF; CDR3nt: TGTGCCAGCAGCTTCGGCAGGGAAGGCTACACCTTC
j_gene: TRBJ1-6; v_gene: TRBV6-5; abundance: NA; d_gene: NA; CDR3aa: CASSYSRDYNSPLHF; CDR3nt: TGTGCCAGCAGTTATTCGAGGGACTATAATTCACCCCTCCACTTT
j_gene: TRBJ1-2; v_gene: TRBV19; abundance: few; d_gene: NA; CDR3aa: CASRDSRRANYGYTF; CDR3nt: TGTGCCAGTAGGGACAGCCGACGAGCTAACTATGGCTACACCTTC
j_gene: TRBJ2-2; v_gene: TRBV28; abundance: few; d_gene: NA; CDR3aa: CASKYGGRDTGELFF; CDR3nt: TGTGCCAGCAAATACGGGGGGCGGGACACCGGGGAGCTGTTTTTT
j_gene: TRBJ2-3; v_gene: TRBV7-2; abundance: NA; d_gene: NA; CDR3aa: CASMPGLNTDTQYF; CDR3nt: TGTGCCAGCATGCCGGGACTCAACACAGATACGCAGTATTTT
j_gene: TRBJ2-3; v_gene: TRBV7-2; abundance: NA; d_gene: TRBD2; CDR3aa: CASAGGGNTDTQYF; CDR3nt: TGTGCCAGCGCGGGAGGTGGTAACACAGATACGCAGTATTTT
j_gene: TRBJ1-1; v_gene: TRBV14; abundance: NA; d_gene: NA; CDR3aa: CASSRAGGNTEAFF; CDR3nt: TGTGCCAGCAGCCGAGCGGGGGGAAACACTGAAGCTTTCTTT
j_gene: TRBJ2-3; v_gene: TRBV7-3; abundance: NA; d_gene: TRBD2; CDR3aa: CASSPQPTSGGTDTQYF; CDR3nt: TGTGCCAGCAGCCCACAACCGACTAGCGGGGGCACAGATACGCAGTATTTT
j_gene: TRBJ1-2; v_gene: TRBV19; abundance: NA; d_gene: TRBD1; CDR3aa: CASTQGRGEVSYGYTF; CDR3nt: TGTGCCAGTACTCAAGGCAGGGGGGAAGTAAGCTATGGCTACACCTTC
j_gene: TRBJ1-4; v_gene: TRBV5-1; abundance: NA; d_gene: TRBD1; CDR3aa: CASSLGQGARSEKLFF; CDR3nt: TGCGCCAGCAGCTTGGGACAGGGGGCTAGGAGCGAAAAACTGTTTTTT
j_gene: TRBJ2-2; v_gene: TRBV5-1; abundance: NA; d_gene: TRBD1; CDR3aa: CASSGVDRTNTGELFF; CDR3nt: TGCGCCAGCAGCGGGGTGGACAGGACGAACACCGGGGAGCTGTTTTTT
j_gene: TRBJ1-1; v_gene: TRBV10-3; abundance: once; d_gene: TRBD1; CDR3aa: CAISESDRGLDTEAFF; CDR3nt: TGTGCCATCAGTGAGTCTGACAGGGGGCTTGACACTGAAGCTTTCTTT
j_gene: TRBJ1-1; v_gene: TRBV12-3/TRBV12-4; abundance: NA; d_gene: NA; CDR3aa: CASSFQMNTEAFF; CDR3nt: TGTGCCAGCAGTTTTCAGATGAACACTGAAGCTTTCTTT
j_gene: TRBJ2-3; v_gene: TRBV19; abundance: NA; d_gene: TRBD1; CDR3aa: CASSKTGTGGLGKTDTQYF; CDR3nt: TGTGCCAGTAGCAAAACCGGGACAGGGGGCCTGGGTAAGACAGATACGCAGTATTTT